The entry below describes one T cell receptor (beta chain). This entry is derived from a study of sequential checkpoint blockade in melanoma. Sequencing used immunoSEQ multiplex PCR; TCRdb keeps in-frame clones, though not all of them. The sample shows about 7,700 clones, 60% of them seen only once. Germline values: CDR1 SGHVS, CDR2 FQNEAQ. The CDR3 totals 12 residues. V lost 3 bases, J lost 8 bases, and 3 bases stayed unmatched. The treatment was: randomized to nivolumab then ipilimumab (arm A) or the reverse (arm B). The sequencing here drew on CD8+ T cells sorted from blood (inferred from file names), taken from a patient given nivolumab and ipilimumab in sequence. The source is a human donor with melanoma. This chain uses TRBV7-8 with TRBJ1-1; 7 nucleotides match TRBD1. The CDR3 here is CASSLEGAEAFF. CDR3 in DNA: TGTGCCAGCAGCTTGGAGGGGGCAGAAGCTTTCTTT.